The following is a T cell receptor (beta chain) sequence with its context. This record comes from a study of human T cells and chemical hapten exposure. Background on the study: Yields of TCR per sample differed, chiefly owing to small differences in pooled library volume.

Unique molecular identifiers were affixed to discrete cDNA molecules within the library. Per the original methods: Sample-level TCR yields exhibited a median of approximately 89,000, with a range of roughly 23,224 to 700,000. TCRdb independently ran MiXCR on the 5' RACE reads; one entry per CDR3 protein. TCRdb, rather than the study authors, made the V and J calls. The sample comprises about 110,000 distinct CDR3 sequences, approximately 20% of which are singletons, and 2.8% rests with the top ten. The total RNA was obtained from whole blood that was not fractionated. CDR3 size: 15 residues. Trimming removed 2 bases at V and 2 bases at J, with 10 bases between. Looked up from germline, CDR1 is SNHLY and CDR2 is FYNNEI.

This TCR came from a human donor in good health. This chain uses TRBV2 with TRBJ1-3; D is unclear. DNA for the CDR3: TGTGCCAGCAGTGAAACAAGGCCGGCTGGAAACACCATATATTTT. Residues: CASSETRPAGNTIYF.